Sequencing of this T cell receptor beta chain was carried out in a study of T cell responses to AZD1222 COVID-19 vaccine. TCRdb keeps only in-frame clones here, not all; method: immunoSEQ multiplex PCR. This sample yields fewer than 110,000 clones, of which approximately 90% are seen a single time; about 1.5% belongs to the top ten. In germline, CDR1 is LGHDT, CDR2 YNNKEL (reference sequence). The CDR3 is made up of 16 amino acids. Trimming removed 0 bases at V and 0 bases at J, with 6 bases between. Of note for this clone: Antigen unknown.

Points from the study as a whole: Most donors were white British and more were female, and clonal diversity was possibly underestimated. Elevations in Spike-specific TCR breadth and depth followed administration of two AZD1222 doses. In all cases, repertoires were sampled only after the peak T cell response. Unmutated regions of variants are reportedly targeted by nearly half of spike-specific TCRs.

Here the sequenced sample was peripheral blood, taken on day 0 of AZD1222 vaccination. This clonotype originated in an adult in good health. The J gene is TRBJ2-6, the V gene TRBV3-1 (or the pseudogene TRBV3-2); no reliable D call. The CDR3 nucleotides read TGTGCCAGCAGCCAAGAATTCGGCTCTGGGGCCAACGTCCTGACTTTC. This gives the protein CASSQEFGSGANVLTF.